This T cell receptor (beta chain) emerged from a study of beta chain features in type 1 diabetes. V lost 6 bases to trimming and J lost 4 bases; unmatched junction nucleotides: 5. Germline-derived CDR1 and CDR2 are LGHNT and FRNRAP. The CDR3 is made up of 13 amino acids. General observations from the study: The naive, central memory and Treg TCRB repertoires of patients appeared to be more similar to one another than those of healthy donors. Shorter TCRB CDR3s, moderately but significantly so, marked every one of the four CD4+ subsets in Type 1 diabetes patients.

This clone was observed a handful of times. The antigen is undetermined. The sequenced template was cDNA made from the entire isolated RNA. TCRdb's copy holds only in-frame clones and misses some; the assay was immunoSEQ multiplex PCR. The table has 600,000 to 700,000 clones, 12% seen once. This chain uses TRBV12-5 with TRBJ1-2; 7 nucleotides agree with TRBD1. The sample was naive CD4+ T cells from blood. The sequence was collected from a young man with type 1 diabetes. Here the CDR3 DNA reads TGTGCTAGTGGCCTCGGACAGGTCTATGGCTACACCTTC. Encoded protein: CASGLGQVYGYTF. Variable domain in full (rest from reference TRBV12-5 and TRBJ1-2): DARVTQTPRHKVTEMGQEVTMRCQPILGHNTVFWYRQTMMQGLELLAYFRNRAPLDDSGMPKDRFSAEMPDATLATLKIQPSEPRDSAVYFCASGLGQVYGYTFGSGTRLTVV.